These T cell receptor beta chains were read from a single sample in a study of blood T cells in healthy people across ages. One entry per CDR3 protein, called by TCRdb with MiXCR from the 5' RACE reads. The sample comprises about 1.5 million distinct CDR3 sequences, about 45% of which are singletons, and approximately 4% rests with the top ten. Sequencing was performed on blood. The receptors were gathered from a young woman in good health. The conserved cysteine and the conserved F or W are not part of the CDR3 here.

TRBJ1-6	TRBV6-6	ASRSRDSNSPLH
TRBJ2-3	TRBV4-3	ASSPPGRGVGTQY
TRBJ2-7	TRBV15	ATSRNPGPSYEQY
TRBJ2-6	TRBV3-1	ASSHASYRGGANVLT
TRBJ2-7	TRBV14	ASSLEAGVKQY
TRBJ1-1	TRBV29-1	SVGVSTGSEAF
TRBJ2-3	TRBV20-1	SAPTLGGTDTQY
TRBJ2-5	TRBV12-3/TRBV12-4	ASGFGPQY
TRBJ2-7	TRBV7-2	ASSLADGGSYEQY
TRBJ2-2	TRBV27	ASSLGGGRTGELF
TRBJ2-1	TRBV4-2	ASSQDFSSGYSYNEQF
TRBJ1-1	TRBV4-1	ASSRHRGGKYTEAF
TRBJ1-2	TRBV20-1	SARYGHYGYT
TRBJ1-5	TRBV4-3	ASSQEMQSNQPQH
TRBJ1-2	TRBV4-3	ASRGGLNYGYT
TRBJ1-1	TRBV12-3/TRBV12-4	ASRRQVKNTEAF
TRBJ2-1	TRBV20-1	SALSRGRGKTQF
TRBJ2-7	TRBV20-1	SAVRDRLEQY
TRBJ2-5	TRBV6-2/TRBV6-3	ASSYLAGGGETQY
TRBJ2-7	TRBV20-1	SATPRQRGFSYEQY
TRBJ1-5	TRBV2	ASEQQTSNQPQH
TRBJ2-6	TRBV27	ASSYGRSGANVLT
TRBJ1-5	TRBV20-1	SAHGTEGQPQH
TRBJ2-5	TRBV6-2/TRBV6-3	ASKTGQTTYEQY
TRBJ2-2	TRBV2	ASRPDRANTGELF
TRBJ2-1	TRBV20-1	SARDKGDEQF
TRBJ1-2	TRBV6-2/TRBV6-3	ASKRDLTYNYGYT
TRBJ2-1	TRBV29-1	SDQTGSNEQF
TRBJ2-7	TRBV27	ASSYSVQATYEQY
TRBJ2-7	TRBV29-1	SVRGTFEQY
TRBJ1-5	TRBV4-2	ASSQDRFYSNQPQH
TRBJ2-1	TRBV6-2/TRBV6-3	ASSYWVSYNEQF
TRBJ2-2	TRBV12-3/TRBV12-4	ASSFRQGGTGELF
TRBJ2-3	TRBV19	ASSSVGTDTQY
TRBJ2-7	TRBV7-2	ASSLGPEGWYEQY
TRBJ2-1	TRBV4-3	ASSQVLADYNEQF
TRBJ2-1	TRBV7-2	ASSFRTSGQETQF
TRBJ2-3	TRBV9	ASSPWDSPTDTQY